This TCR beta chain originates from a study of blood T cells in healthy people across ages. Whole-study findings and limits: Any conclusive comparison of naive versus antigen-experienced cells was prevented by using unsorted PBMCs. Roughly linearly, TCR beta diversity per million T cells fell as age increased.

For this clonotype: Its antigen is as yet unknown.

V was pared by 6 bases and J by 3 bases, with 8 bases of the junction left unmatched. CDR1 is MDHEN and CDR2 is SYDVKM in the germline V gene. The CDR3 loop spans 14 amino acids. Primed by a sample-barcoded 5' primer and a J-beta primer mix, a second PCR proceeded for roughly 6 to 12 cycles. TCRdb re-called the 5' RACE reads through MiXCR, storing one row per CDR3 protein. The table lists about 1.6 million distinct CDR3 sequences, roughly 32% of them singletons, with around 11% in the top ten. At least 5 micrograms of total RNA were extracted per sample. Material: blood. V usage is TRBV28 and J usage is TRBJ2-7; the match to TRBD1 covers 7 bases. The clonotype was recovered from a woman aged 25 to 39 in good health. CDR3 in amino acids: CASSPAGTVYEQYF. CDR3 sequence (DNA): TGTGCCAGCAGCCCCGCCGGGACAGTCTACGAGCAGTACTTC.